One and the same sample provided the 23 T cell receptor beta chains below, sequenced in a study of T cell responses to AZD1222 COVID-19 vaccine (dated by TCRdb to about 2021). What the time point label conveys for this sample: about 28 days (+/-7) after the second vaccine dose. The library was made by the immunoSEQ multiplex PCR assay. TCRdb obtained this table from immuneACCESS and retained in-frame rearrangements with V and J assigned. These tables miss some clones; where compared with another copy, unresolved V genes account for less than half of the shortfall, and the remainder is unexplained. This sample gives 150,000 or so clones in total; 92% of them show up just once. The ten largest clones capture 3% to 4.5% of the sample. Sequences were derived from peripheral blood, sampled 28 days after the second AZD1222 dose. The receptors were gathered from an adult who received the AZD1222 COVID-19 vaccine.

CDR3 nucleotide sequence: TGTGCCAGCAGACCAAACCAGGGGAGGGAGACCCAGTACTTC. It yields the protein CASRPNQGRETQYF. The J gene is TRBJ2-5, the V gene TRBV6-5; TRBD1 or TRBD2 may be the D gene (6 bases each). The CDR3 length is 14 residues. Germline lookup yields CDR1 MNHEY and CDR2 SVGAGI. The V end was cut by 6 bases, the J end by 5 bases, with 16 bases between.

This sequence joins TRBV29-1 and TRBJ1-5, with D maybe TRBD1 (6 bases). The V gene's germline CDR1 is SQVTM and CDR2 ANQGSEA. This CDR3 is 13 amino acids long. The CDR3 region has the DNA TGCCTATCTAAGGGGGGTAGCAATCAGCCCCAGCATTTT. Protein product: CLSKGGSNQPQHF.

The chain has TRBV9 and TRBJ2-6; D remains unclear. Between the trimmed V and J ends, which lost 2 bases and 1 base, there was a span of 1 base. The germline V gene has CDR1 SGDLS and CDR2 YYNGEE. The CDR3 is 13 amino acids. CDR3 DNA: TGTGCCAGCAGCGTTTCTGGGGCCAACGTCCTGACTTTC. Protein: CASSVSGANVLTF.

The V and J genes are TRBV10-3 and TRBJ1-2; unclear D gene. The CDR3 spans 14 residues. Germline CDR1 and CDR2: ENHRY and SYGVKD. Trimming removed 5 bases from V and 4 bases from J, with 14 bases in between. CDR3 region: CAISSAGFSYGYTF. The CDR3 DNA reads as TGTGCCATCAGTTCGGCAGGTTTCAGCTATGGCTACACCTTC.

The V and J genes are TRBV6-5 and TRBJ2-3; D call uncertain. This CDR3 has 13 residues. V gave up 10 bases and J gave up 3 bases, with 14 bases separating them. Per germline, CDR1 MNHEY and CDR2 SVGAGI. CDR3 residues: CATLHGLTDTQYF. CDR3 nucleotides: TGTGCCACATTACACGGGCTTACAGATACGCAGTATTTT.

A single count supports this clone. The chain joins TRBV19 to TRBJ1-5; D is ambiguous. Trimming cost V 4 bases and J 4 bases, with 11 bases left between them. Germline CDR1 is LNHDA and CDR2 is SQIVND (reference sequence). The CDR3 extends over 14 amino acids. The CDR3 nucleotides read TGTGCCAGTAGTAAGAGTAAAGGGAATCAGCCCCAGCATTTT. Amino acids: CASSKSKGNQPQHF. Full variable domain (rest looked up from reference TRBV19 and TRBJ1-5): DGGITQSPKYLFRKEGQNVTLSCEQNLNHDAMYWYRQDPGQGLRLIYYSQIVNDFQKGDIAEGYSVSREKKESFPLTVTSAQKNPTAFYLCASSKSKGNQPQHFGDGTRLSIL.

J is TRBJ1-3 and V is TRBV5-1, with D possibly being TRBD1 (6 bases). Trimming pared 2 bases from V and 0 bases from J, leaving 12 bases between. Per the germline V gene, CDR1 is SGHRS and CDR2 is YFSETQ. The length of the CDR3 is 16 residues. CDR3 coding DNA: TGCGCCAGCAGCTTACCGGGACAAAACTCTGGAAACACCATATATTTT. Its protein is CASSLPGQNSGNTIYF.

The chain links TRBV28 to TRBJ2-1, with 9 bases that match TRBD2. V was pared by 5 bases and J by 4 bases, with 9 bases of the junction left unmatched. Germline values: CDR1 MDHEN, CDR2 SYDVKM. CDR3 length: 16 residues. The CDR3 reads CASSPSGRPIYNEQFF. The CDR3 DNA sequence: TGTGCCAGCAGTCCGAGCGGGAGGCCTATATACAATGAGCAGTTCTTC.

The rearrangement joins TRBV24-1 to TRBJ2-5; D uncertain. Germline CDR1 KGHDR, CDR2 SFDVKD. The CDR3 totals 13 residues. Trimming shortened V by 5 bases and J by 5 bases, and 11 bases separated the two germline ends. Here the CDR3 reads CATSAGIRETQYF. For the CDR3, the DNA is TGTGCCACCAGTGCTGGGATAAGGGAGACCCAGTACTTC.

This rearrangement joins TRBV2 to TRBJ2-1; 8 nucleotides match TRBD1. V was pared by 7 bases and J by 3 bases, with 8 bases of the junction left unmatched. The CDR3 is 15 amino acids. CDR1 is SNHLY and CDR2 is FYNNEI in the germline V gene. CDR3: CASTLGQGSYNEQFF. The CDR3 coding sequence is TGTGCCAGCACACTAGGACAGGGAAGCTACAATGAGCAGTTCTTC.

V usage is TRBV20-1 and J usage is TRBJ1-1; D ambiguous. Per germline, CDR1 DFQATT and CDR2 SNEGSKA (reference sequence). The CDR3 consists of 9 residues. The V end lost 7 bases, the J end lost 6 bases, and 6 bases lay between the germline ends. The DNA for the CDR3 is TGCAGTGTCGATTCTGAAGCTTTCTTT. Protein product: CSVDSEAFF.

The rearrangement uses TRBV29-1 and TRBJ2-1; TRBD2 agrees at 12 bases. Germline V lookup: CDR1 SQVTM, CDR2 ANQGSEA. The CDR3 has 18 residues. Unmatched junction bases numbered 20, after V lost 7 bases and J lost 7 bases. CDR3 amino acids: CSATRGASGTSGFNEQFF. CDR3 bases: TGCAGCGCTACCCGGGGCGCATCCGGGACTAGCGGGTTTAATGAGCAGTTCTTC.

In this sample, this clone turned up once. The V and J genes are TRBV4-2 and TRBJ2-7, with D possibly being TRBD2 (6 bases). This CDR3 has 16 residues. V gave up 4 bases and J gave up 0 bases, with 16 bases separating them. Germline CDR1 reads LGHNA; CDR2 reads YNFKEQ. The CDR3 DNA sequence: TGTGCCAGCAGCCGGCTAGGGACTCCCGCCTCCTACGAGCAGTACTTC. Its translation is CASSRLGTPASYEQYF.

The J gene is TRBJ1-5, the V gene TRBV19, with D uncertain. Germline CDR1 is LNHDA and CDR2 is SQIVND (reference sequence). This CDR3 spans 17 amino acids. Trimming left V 6 bases short and J 2 bases short, with 20 bases between. Here the CDR3 reads CASSLSESGRRNQPQHF. The CDR3 nucleotides are TGTGCCAGTAGCCTCTCGGAAAGCGGCCGTCGCAATCAGCCCCAGCATTTT.

This clone showed up just a few times. This chain links TRBV6-6 with TRBJ1-1, with D perhaps TRBD1 (6 bases). V dropped 5 bases and J dropped 7 bases, with 11 bases sitting between them. CDR1 and CDR2 from the germline V gene are MNHNY and SVGAGI (reference sequence). CDR3 length: 12 amino acids. As DNA, the CDR3 is TGTGCCAGCAGTGCAGGACAGCTTGAAGCTTTCTTT. Its translation is CASSAGQLEAFF.

V usage is TRBV4-3 and J usage is TRBJ1-2; D perhaps matches TRBD1 (5 bases). CDR3 size: 14 residues. The V end lost 5 bases, the J end lost 3 bases, and 13 bases lay between the germline ends. Looked up from germline, CDR1 is LGHNA and CDR2 is YSLEER. The CDR3 bases are TGCGCCAGCAGCATCAGGGCGCGGGACTATGGCTACACCTTC. Translation: CASSIRARDYGYTF.

The V call is TRBV29-1, the J call TRBJ2-3, with 9 positions matching TRBD2. This CDR3 comprises 14 residues. V was clipped by 4 bases and J by 5 bases; unmatched bases: 7. Germline values: CDR1 SQVTM, CDR2 ANQGSEA. The CDR3 here is CSVGPSGVEDTQYF. Here the CDR3 DNA reads TGCAGCGTTGGCCCTAGCGGGGTGGAAGATACGCAGTATTTT.

This rearrangement joins TRBV5-1 to TRBJ2-5; the D gene is possibly TRBD2 (5 bases). Deletions cut 0 bases from V and 0 bases from J, with 6 bases between. From germline, CDR1 is SGHRS and CDR2 YFSETQ. The CDR3 covers 14 residues. The CDR3 here is CASSLAGYQETQYF. CDR3 DNA: TGCGCCAGCAGCTTGGCGGGGTACCAAGAGACCCAGTACTTC.

The chain employs TRBV4-3 and TRBJ2-3; 9 bases agree with TRBD1. J gave up 3 bases and V 5 bases, and 12 bases lay outside the gene matches. CDR1 and CDR2 from the germline V gene are LGHNA and YSLEER. This CDR3 has 17 amino acids. The CDR3 protein is CASSLQGRGTGTDTQYF. In nucleotides, the CDR3 is TGCGCCAGCAGCTTACAAGGGCGCGGGACAGGGACAGATACGCAGTATTTT.

The V call is TRBV19, the J call TRBJ1-6, with D tentatively TRBD1 (5 bases). Germline V CDR1 and CDR2: LNHDA, SQIVND (reference sequence). The CDR3 loop spans 13 amino acids. V lost 9 bases to trimming and J lost 10 bases, with 16 bases between them. CDR3 coding DNA: TGTGCCAGCAGGGAAGATCCGAACTCACCCCTCCACTTT. It translates to CASREDPNSPLHF.

This chain connects TRBV24-1 to TRBJ2-5; 7 nucleotides match TRBD2. The CDR3 spans 20 residues. Germline V gene data show CDR1 as KGHDR and CDR2 as SFDVKD. J gave up 0 bases and V 3 bases, and 18 bases lay outside the gene matches. The CDR3 DNA reads as TGTGCCACCAGTGATAAAGGGTTTGCGGGGGAGGGGATCCACCAAGAGACCCAGTACTTC. Its protein product is CATSDKGFAGEGIHQETQYF.

CDR3 nucleotide sequence: TGTGCCAGCAGCCAAGGCTCCTACAATGAGCAGTTCTTC. Its translation is CASSQGSYNEQFF. The gene calls are TRBV4-2 and TRBJ2-1, with D unresolved. The CDR3 is 13 amino acids. Germline lookup yields CDR1 LGHNA and CDR2 YNFKEQ. Trimming removed 1 base at V and 0 bases at J, with 1 base between.

The chain uses TRBV5-1 and TRBJ2-7, with 8 bases matching TRBD2. The V gene's germline CDR1 is SGHRS and CDR2 YFSETQ. The CDR3 runs 14 residues. J lost 5 bases, V lost 2 bases, and 6 bases had no gene match. The CDR3, as DNA: TGCGCCAGCAGCTTAACCAGCGGGAGAAACGAGCAGTACTTC. This translates into CASSLTSGRNEQYF.